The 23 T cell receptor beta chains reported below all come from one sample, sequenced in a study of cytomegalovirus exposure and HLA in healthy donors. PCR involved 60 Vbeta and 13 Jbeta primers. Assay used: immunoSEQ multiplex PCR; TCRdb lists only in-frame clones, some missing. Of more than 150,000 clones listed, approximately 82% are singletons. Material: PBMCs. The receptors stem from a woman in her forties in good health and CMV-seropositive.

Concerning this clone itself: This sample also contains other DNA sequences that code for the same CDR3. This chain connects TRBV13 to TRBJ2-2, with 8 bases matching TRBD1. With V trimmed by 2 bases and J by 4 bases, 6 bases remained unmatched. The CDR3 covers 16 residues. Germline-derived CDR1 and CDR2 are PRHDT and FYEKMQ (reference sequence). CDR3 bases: TGTGCCAGCAGCTTAAGACAGGGGCGCGGCACCGGGGAGCTGTTTTTT. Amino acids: CASSLRQGRGTGELFF.

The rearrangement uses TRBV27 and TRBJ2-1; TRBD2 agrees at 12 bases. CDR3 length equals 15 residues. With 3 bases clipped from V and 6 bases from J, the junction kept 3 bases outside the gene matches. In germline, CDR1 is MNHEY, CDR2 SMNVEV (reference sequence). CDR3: CASSFPSGRGNEQFF. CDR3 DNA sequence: TGTGCCAGCAGTTTCCCTAGCGGGAGGGGCAATGAGCAGTTCTTC.

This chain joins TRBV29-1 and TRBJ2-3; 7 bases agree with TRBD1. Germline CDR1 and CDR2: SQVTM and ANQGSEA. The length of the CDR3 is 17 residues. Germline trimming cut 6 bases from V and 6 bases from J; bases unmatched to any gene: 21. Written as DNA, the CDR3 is TGCAGCGTCTACACCTGGGGGACAGCAGCAGGGCGGGATACGCAGTATTTT. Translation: CSVYTWGTAAGRDTQYF.

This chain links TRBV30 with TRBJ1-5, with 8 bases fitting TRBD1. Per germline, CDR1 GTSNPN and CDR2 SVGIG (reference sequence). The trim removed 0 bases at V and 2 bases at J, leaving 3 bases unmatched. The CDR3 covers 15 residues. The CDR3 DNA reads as TGTGCCTGGAGTGTCGCAGGGGGCGGCAATCAGCCCCAGCATTTT. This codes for CAWSVAGGGNQPQHF.

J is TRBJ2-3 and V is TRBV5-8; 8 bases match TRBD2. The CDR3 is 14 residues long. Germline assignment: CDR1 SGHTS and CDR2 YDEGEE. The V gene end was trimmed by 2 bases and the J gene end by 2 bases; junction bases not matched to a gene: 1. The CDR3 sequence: CASSFGLATDTQYF. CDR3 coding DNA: TGTGCCAGCAGCTTTGGACTAGCCACAGATACGCAGTATTTT.

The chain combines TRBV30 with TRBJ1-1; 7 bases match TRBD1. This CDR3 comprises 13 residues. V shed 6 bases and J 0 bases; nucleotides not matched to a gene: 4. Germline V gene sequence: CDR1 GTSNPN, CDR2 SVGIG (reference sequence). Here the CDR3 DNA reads TGTGCCTGTGGGGACAGCTTGAACACTGAAGCTTTCTTT. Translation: CACGDSLNTEAFF.

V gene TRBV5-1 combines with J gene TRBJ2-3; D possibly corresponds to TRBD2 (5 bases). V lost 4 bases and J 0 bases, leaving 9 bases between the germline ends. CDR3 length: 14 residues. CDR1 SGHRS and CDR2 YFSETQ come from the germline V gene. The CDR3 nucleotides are TGCGCCAGCAGCCTCCGGACTAGCACAGATACGCAGTATTTT. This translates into CASSLRTSTDTQYF.

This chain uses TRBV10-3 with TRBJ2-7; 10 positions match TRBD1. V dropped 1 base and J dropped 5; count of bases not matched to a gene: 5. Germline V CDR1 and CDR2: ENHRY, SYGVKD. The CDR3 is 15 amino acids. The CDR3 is CAISEYGTGENEQYF. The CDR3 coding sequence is TGTGCCATCAGTGAGTATGGGACAGGGGAAAACGAGCAGTACTTC.

The CDR3 coding sequence is TGTGCCAGCAGCTTAACCGGACAGGTGACCTACAATGAGCAGTTCTTC. This gives the protein CASSLTGQVTYNEQFF. V usage is TRBV7-3 and J usage is TRBJ2-1; 7 bases align to TRBD1. Germline V gene sequence: CDR1 SGHTA, CDR2 FQGTGA. The CDR3 covers 16 residues. V shed 0 bases, J shed 2 bases, and the junction held 4 bases outside the gene matches.

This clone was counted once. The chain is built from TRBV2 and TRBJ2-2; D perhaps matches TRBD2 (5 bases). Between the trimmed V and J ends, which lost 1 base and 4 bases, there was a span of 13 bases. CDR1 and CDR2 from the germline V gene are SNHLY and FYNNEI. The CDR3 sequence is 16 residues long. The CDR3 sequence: CASSEGVKGGTGELFF. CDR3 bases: TGTGCCAGCAGTGAAGGGGTGAAAGGAGGCACCGGGGAGCTGTTTTTT.

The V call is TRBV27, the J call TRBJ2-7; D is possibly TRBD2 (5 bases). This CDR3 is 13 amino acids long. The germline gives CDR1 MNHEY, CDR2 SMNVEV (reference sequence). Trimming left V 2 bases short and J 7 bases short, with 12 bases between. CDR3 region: CASSLRGPGEQYF. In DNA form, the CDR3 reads TGTGCCAGCAGTTTAAGAGGGCCGGGTGAGCAGTACTTC.

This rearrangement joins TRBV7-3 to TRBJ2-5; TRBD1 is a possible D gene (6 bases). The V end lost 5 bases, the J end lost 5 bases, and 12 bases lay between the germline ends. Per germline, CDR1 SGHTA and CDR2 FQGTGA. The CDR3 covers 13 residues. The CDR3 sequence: CASSATGRETQYF. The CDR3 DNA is TGTGCCAGCAGCGCAACAGGGCGGGAGACCCAGTACTTC. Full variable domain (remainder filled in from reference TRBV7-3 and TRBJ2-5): GAGVSQTPSNKVTEKGKYVELRCDPISGHTALYWYRQSLGQGPEFLIYFQGTGAADDSGLPNDRFFAVRPEGSVSTLKIQRTERGDSAVYLCASSATGRETQYFGPGTRLLVL.

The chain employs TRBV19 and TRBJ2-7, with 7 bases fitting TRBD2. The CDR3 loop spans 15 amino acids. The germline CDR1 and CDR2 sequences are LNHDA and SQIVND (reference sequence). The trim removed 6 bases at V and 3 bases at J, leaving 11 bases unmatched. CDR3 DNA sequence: TGTGCCAGTAGGGGAGGGCCGTCGGGAATCTACGAGCAGTACTTC. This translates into CASRGGPSGIYEQYF.

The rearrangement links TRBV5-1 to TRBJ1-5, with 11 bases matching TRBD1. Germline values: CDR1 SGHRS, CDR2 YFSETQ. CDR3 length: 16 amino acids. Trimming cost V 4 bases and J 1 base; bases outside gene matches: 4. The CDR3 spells CASSRGTGGSNQPQHF. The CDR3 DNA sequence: TGCGCCAGCAGCCGTGGGACAGGGGGGAGCAATCAGCCCCAGCATTTT.

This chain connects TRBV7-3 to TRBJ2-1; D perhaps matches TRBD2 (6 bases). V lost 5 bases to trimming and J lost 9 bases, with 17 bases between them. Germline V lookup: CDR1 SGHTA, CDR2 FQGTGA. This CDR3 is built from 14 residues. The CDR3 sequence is CASSPSEGRGEQFF. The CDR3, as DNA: TGTGCCAGCAGCCCCTCTGAAGGGCGGGGTGAGCAGTTCTTC.

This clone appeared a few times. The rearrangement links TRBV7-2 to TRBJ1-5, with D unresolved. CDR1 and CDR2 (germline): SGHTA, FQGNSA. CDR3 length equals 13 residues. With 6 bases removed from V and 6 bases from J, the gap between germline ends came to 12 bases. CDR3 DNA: TGTGCCAGCAGTGTGGCAGTAAGTCAGCCCCAGCATTTT. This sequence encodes CASSVAVSQPQHF.

CDR3 loop: CASSPRRPLAGGYQETQYF. CDR3 nucleotide sequence: TGTGCCAGCAGTCCACGCCGCCCTTTAGCGGGGGGCTACCAAGAGACCCAGTACTTC. V and J are TRBV28 and TRBJ2-5; 10 positions agree with TRBD2. V was clipped by 5 bases and J by 0 bases; unmatched bases: 15. The CDR3 has 19 amino acids. The germline gives CDR1 MDHEN, CDR2 SYDVKM.

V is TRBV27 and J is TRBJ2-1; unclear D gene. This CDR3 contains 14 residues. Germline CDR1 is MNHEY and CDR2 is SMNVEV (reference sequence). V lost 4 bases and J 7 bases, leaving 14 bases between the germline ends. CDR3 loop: CASSSSAVGNEQFF. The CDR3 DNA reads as TGTGCCAGCAGTTCTTCCGCGGTCGGGAATGAGCAGTTCTTC.

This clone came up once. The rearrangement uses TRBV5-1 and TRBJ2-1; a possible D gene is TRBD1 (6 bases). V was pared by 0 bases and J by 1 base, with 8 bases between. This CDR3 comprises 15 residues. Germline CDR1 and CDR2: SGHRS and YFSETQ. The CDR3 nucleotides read TGCGCCAGCAGCTTGGCTCAGGGGTCCTACAATGAGCAGTTCTTC. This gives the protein CASSLAQGSYNEQFF. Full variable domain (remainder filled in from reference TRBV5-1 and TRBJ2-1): KAGVTQTPRYLIKTRGQQVTLSCSPISGHRSVSWYQQTPGQGLQFLFEYFSETQRNKGNFPGRFSGRQFSNSRSEMNVSTLELGDSALYLCASSLAQGSYNEQFFGPGTRLTVL.

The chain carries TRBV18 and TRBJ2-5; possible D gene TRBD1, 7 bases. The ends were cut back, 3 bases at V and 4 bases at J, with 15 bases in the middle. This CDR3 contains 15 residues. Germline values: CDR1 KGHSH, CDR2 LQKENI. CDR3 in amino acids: CASSPQGGPGETQYF. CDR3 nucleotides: TGTGCCAGCTCACCGCAGGGGGGCCCGGGAGAGACCCAGTACTTC.

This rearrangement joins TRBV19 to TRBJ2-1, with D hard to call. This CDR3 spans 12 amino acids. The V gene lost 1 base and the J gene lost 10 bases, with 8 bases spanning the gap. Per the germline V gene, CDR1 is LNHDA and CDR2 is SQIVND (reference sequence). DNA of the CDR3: TGTGCCAGTAGTATAGGGGCCTACGAGCAGTTCTTC. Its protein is CASSIGAYEQFF.

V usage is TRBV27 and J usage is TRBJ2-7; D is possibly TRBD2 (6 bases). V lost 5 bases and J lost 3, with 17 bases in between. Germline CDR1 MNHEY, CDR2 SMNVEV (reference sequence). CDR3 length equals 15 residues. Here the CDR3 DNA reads TGTGCCAGCAGTCCCTCACGGGACTTAAACTACGAGCAGTACTTC. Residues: CASSPSRDLNYEQYF.

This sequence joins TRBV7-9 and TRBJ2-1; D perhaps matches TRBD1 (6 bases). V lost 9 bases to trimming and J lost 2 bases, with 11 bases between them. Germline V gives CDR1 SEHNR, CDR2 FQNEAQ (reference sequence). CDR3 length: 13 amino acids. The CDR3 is CASGDTTYNEQFF. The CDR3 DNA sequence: TGTGCCAGTGGGGACACCACCTACAATGAGCAGTTCTTC. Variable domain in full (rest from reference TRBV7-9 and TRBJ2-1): DTGVSQNPRHKITKRGQNVTFRCDPISEHNRLYWYRQTLGQGPEFLTYFQNEAQLEKSRLLSDRFSAERPKGSFSTLEIQRTEQGDSAMYLCASGDTTYNEQFFGPGTRLTVL.